These 17 T cell receptor beta chains came from one sample sequenced in a study of cytomegalovirus exposure and HLA in healthy donors. A multiplex PCR was run with 60 Vbeta primers and 13 Jbeta primers. Sequencing was performed with immunoSEQ multiplex PCR; in TCRdb, only in-frame clones are kept and a portion is missing. The data show roughly 200,000 clones, with 9.5% seen just once and 1% to 1.5% held by the top ten. Specimen: PBMCs. All receptors come from a woman in her twenties or thirties in good health and CMV-seropositive.

This sequence joins TRBV6-5 and TRBJ1-5; D call uncertain. V was cut by 6 bases and J by 3 bases, with 15 bases left in between. This CDR3 contains 15 residues. Looked up from germline, CDR1 is MNHEY and CDR2 is SVGAGI. CDR3 sequence: CASSRTGTHNQPQHF. The CDR3 DNA sequence: TGTGCCAGCAGCCGAACGGGAACTCACAATCAGCCCCAGCATTTT.

The sample holds a few counts of this clone. The gene calls are TRBV5-4 and TRBJ2-1, with D maybe TRBD2 (5 bases). Trimming took off 2 bases at V and 7 bases at J, with 13 bases between the two ends. This CDR3 spans 14 amino acids. Germline V gives CDR1 SGHNT, CDR2 YYREEE (reference sequence). The CDR3 sequence: CASSLWTGENEQFF. The CDR3 coding sequence is TGTGCCAGCAGCTTATGGACTGGGGAGAATGAGCAGTTCTTC. Drawing the rest from reference TRBV5-4 and TRBJ2-1, the complete variable domain is ETGVTQSPTHLIKTRGQQVTLRCSSQSGHNTVSWYQQALGQGPQFIFQYYREEENGRGNFPPRFSGLQFPNYSSELNVNALELDDSALYLCASSLWTGENEQFFGPGTRLTVL.

A few counts support this clone. The chain employs TRBV7-2 and TRBJ2-2; D possibly corresponds to TRBD1 (8 bases). Trimming took off 5 bases at V and 5 bases at J, with 15 bases between the two ends. CDR1 and CDR2 (germline): SGHTA, FQGNSA. This CDR3 is 15 amino acids long. DNA for the CDR3: TGTGCCAGCAGCGTCAACAGGGGGGGAACCGGGGAGCTGTTTTTT. As protein: CASSVNRGGTGELFF.

The table lists this clone with a few counts. The chain is built from TRBV6-5 and TRBJ1-1, with D uncertain. This CDR3 is 13 amino acids long. The germline V gene encodes CDR1 MNHEY and CDR2 SVGAGI. Deletions cut 4 bases from V and 0 bases from J, with 6 bases between. As DNA, the CDR3 is TGTGCCAGCAGTTGGAGCGTGAACACTGAAGCTTTCTTT. Its translation: CASSWSVNTEAFF.

The genes are TRBV7-9 and TRBJ2-3; no definite D call. Between the trimmed V and J ends, which lost 1 base and 1 base, there was a span of 6 bases. Germline values: CDR1 SEHNR, CDR2 FQNEAQ (reference sequence). The CDR3 length is 14 residues. CDR3 region: CASSLGRGTDTQYF. CDR3 nucleotide sequence: TGTGCCAGCAGCTTAGGTCGCGGCACAGATACGCAGTATTTT.

The table lists this clone with a few counts. The chain uses TRBV5-1 and TRBJ1-1; 7 bases agree with TRBD1. The germline V gene encodes CDR1 SGHRS and CDR2 YFSETQ. The CDR3 has 16 residues. V trimming: 5 bases; J trimming: 0 bases; junction bases outside the gene matches: 10. CDR3: CASRKTGLRMNTEAFF. CDR3 sequence (DNA): TGCGCCAGCAGGAAGACAGGGCTTCGGATGAACACTGAAGCTTTCTTT.

This clone was found a few times. Written as DNA, the CDR3 is TGTGCCAGCTCACCCGCGGGAGGCTCCACAGATACGCAGTATTTT. Amino acid sequence: CASSPAGGSTDTQYF. This sequence joins TRBV18 and TRBJ2-3; 8 bases agree with TRBD2. The V gene's germline CDR1 is KGHSH and CDR2 LQKENI. Unmatched junction bases numbered 4, after V lost 3 bases and J lost 2 bases. This CDR3 contains 15 residues.

This clone was observed a handful of times. V usage is TRBV6-1 and J usage is TRBJ1-5; TRBD1 matches at 7 bases. With V trimmed by 5 bases and J by 9 bases, 7 bases remained unmatched. Looked up from germline, CDR1 is MNHNS and CDR2 is SASEGT. CDR3 length: 13 amino acids. The CDR3 coding sequence is TGTGCCAGCAGTTCGACAGGGTATCGGCCCCAGCATTTT. This gives the protein CASSSTGYRPQHF.

This chain uses TRBV7-9 with TRBJ2-7; TRBD2 matches 12 bases. With V trimmed by 2 bases and J by 2 bases, 7 bases remained unmatched. The length of the CDR3 is 17 residues. Germline V gene lookup returns CDR1 SEHNR and CDR2 FQNEAQ (reference sequence). The CDR3 loop reads CASSLPLAGGSPYEQYF. The CDR3 DNA reads TGTGCCAGCAGCTTACCGCTAGCGGGAGGGTCCCCCTACGAGCAGTACTTC.

This clone has more than one count but fewer than ten. The gene calls are TRBV27 and TRBJ1-2, with D unresolved. Trimming took off 4 bases at V and 1 base at J, with 4 bases between the two ends. The CDR3 loop spans 12 amino acids. Per germline, CDR1 MNHEY and CDR2 SMNVEV (reference sequence). CDR3 DNA: TGTGCCAGCAGTTCCCTTAACTATGGCTACACCTTC. It yields the protein CASSSLNYGYTF.

This clone has a handful of counts. The chain employs TRBV5-1 and TRBJ2-2, with D possibly matching TRBD2 (7 bases). Per germline, CDR1 SGHRS and CDR2 YFSETQ. The ends were cut back, 4 bases at V and 6 bases at J, with 16 bases in the middle. CDR3 length: 15 amino acids. CDR3 in DNA: TGCGCCAGCAGCCCCCAGTTGGGGGGGCCCGGGGAGCTGTTTTTT. This encodes CASSPQLGGPGELFF.

V is TRBV7-8 and J is TRBJ2-5, with 12 nucleotides matching TRBD2. J lost 0 bases, V lost 3 bases, and 11 bases had no gene match. The CDR3 is 19 residues long. Looked up from germline, CDR1 is SGHVS and CDR2 is FQNEAQ. The CDR3 region is CASSFPSGTSGPNQETQYF. The CDR3 DNA follows: TGTGCCAGCAGCTTTCCCTCAGGGACTAGCGGGCCTAACCAAGAGACCCAGTACTTC. Complete variable domain (other parts from reference TRBV7-8 and TRBJ2-5): GAGVSQSPRYKVAKRGQDVALRCDPISGHVSLFWYQQALGQGPEFLTYFQNEAQLDKSGLPSDRFFAERPEGSVSTLKIQRTQQEDSAVYLCASSFPSGTSGPNQETQYFGPGTRLLVL.

J is TRBJ2-1 and V is TRBV30; D possibly corresponds to TRBD2 (6 bases). The CDR3 covers 15 residues. Germline CDR1 GTSNPN, CDR2 SVGIG (reference sequence). V lost 0 bases and J 2 bases, leaving 11 bases between the germline ends. The CDR3 coding sequence is TGTGCCTGGAGTGTACATAGCGGCACCTACAATGAGCAGTTCTTC. Protein: CAWSVHSGTYNEQFF.

The sample holds a few counts of this clone. The rearrangement uses TRBV7-2 and TRBJ2-2; D is uncertain. Germline CDR1 SGHTA, CDR2 FQGNSA. CDR3 length: 12 residues. V was pared by 2 bases and J by 7 bases, with 5 bases between. The CDR3 DNA is TGTGCCAGCAGCTTACCAGGCGGGGAGCTGTTTTTT. As protein: CASSLPGGELFF.

The chain has TRBV6-1 and TRBJ2-5; TRBD2 matches 13 bases. Per germline, CDR1 MNHNS and CDR2 SASEGT. V lost 5 bases, J lost 9 bases, and 9 bases stayed unmatched. The CDR3 loop spans 15 amino acids. CDR3 in amino acids: CASSFTSGRAGAQYF. In DNA, the CDR3 is TGTGCCAGCAGTTTCACTAGCGGGAGGGCCGGGGCCCAGTACTTC.

This clone has more than one count but fewer than ten. This rearrangement joins TRBV2 to TRBJ2-1, with TRBD1 as a possible D gene (6 bases). The germline CDR1 and CDR2 sequences are SNHLY and FYNNEI. Deletions cut 1 base from V and 7 bases from J, with 20 bases between. The CDR3 contains 17 residues. CDR3 bases: TGTGCCAGCAGTGAAGACCTTAGGCACAGGGCTGAGAATGAGCAGTTCTTC. This sequence encodes CASSEDLRHRAENEQFF.

Here the CDR3 DNA reads TGTGCCAGCAGTTACACGACAGGCGCTGGAAACACCATATATTTT. Protein: CASSYTTGAGNTIYF. This chain links TRBV6-6 with TRBJ1-3; perhaps TRBD1 as D (6 bases). CDR1 is MNHNY, CDR2 SVGAGI, per germline (reference sequence). Trimming shortened V by 2 bases and J by 2 bases, and 10 bases separated the two germline ends. The CDR3 loop spans 15 amino acids.